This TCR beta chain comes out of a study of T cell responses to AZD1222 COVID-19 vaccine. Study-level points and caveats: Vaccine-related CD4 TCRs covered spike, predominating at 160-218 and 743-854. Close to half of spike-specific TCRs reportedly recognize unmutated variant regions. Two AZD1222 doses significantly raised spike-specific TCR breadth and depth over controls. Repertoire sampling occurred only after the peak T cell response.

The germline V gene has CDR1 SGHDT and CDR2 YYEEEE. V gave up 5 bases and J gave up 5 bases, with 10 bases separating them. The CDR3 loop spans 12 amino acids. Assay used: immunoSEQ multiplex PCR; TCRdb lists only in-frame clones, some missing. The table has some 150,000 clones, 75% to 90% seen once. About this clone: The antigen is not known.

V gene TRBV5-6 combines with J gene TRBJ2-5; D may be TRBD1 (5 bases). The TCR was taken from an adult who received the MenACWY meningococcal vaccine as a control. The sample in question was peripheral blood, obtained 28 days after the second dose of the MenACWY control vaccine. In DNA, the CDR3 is TGTGCCAGCAGGGGGCCTGATGAGACCCAGTACTTC. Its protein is CASRGPDETQYF.